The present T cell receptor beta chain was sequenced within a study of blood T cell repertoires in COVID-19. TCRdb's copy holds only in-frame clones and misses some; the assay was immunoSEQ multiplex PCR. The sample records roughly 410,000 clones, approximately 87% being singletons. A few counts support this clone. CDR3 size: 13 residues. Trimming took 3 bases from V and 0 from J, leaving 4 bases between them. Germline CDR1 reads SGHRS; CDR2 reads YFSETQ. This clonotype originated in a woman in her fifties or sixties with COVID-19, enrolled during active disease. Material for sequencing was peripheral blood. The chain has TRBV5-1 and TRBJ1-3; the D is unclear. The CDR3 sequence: CASSSFSGNTIYF. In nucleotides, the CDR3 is TGCGCCAGCAGCTCTTTCTCTGGAAACACCATATATTTT.